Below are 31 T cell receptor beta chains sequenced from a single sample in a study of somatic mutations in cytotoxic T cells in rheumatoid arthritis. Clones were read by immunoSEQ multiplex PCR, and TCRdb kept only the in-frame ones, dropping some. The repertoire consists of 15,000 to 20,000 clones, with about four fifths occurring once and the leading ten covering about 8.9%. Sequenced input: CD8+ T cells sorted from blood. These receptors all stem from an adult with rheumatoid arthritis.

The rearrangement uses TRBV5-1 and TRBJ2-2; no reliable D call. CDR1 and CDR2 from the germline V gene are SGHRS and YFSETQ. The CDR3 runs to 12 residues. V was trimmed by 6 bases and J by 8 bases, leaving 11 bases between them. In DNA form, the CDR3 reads TGCGCCAGCACCTCCCGGGTGGGGGAGCTGTTTTTT. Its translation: CASTSRVGELFF. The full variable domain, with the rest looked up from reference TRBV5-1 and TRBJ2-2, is KAGVTQTPRYLIKTRGQQVTLSCSPISGHRSVSWYQQTPGQGLQFLFEYFSETQRNKGNFPGRFSGRQFSNSRSEMNVSTLELGDSALYLCASTSRVGELFFGEGSRLTVL.

CDR3 region: CASSHGGATDTQYF. The CDR3 DNA sequence: TGTGCCAGCAGCCATGGCGGGGCCACAGATACGCAGTATTTT. V gene TRBV9 combines with J gene TRBJ2-3; tentatively, D is TRBD2 (6 bases). This CDR3 has 14 amino acids. Trimming removed 4 bases from V and 2 bases from J, with 11 bases in between. Germline CDR1 and CDR2: SGDLS and YYNGEE.

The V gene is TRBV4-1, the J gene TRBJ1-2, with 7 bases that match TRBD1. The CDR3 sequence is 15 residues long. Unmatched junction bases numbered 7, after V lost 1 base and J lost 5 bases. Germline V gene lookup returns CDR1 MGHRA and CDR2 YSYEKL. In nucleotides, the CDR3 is TGCGCCAGCAGCCAAGTGGAGACAGGGACGTATGGCTACACCTTC. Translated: CASSQVETGTYGYTF.

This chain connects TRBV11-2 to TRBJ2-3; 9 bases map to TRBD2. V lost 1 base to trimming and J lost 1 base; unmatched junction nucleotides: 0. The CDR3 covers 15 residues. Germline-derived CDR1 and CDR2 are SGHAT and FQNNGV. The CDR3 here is CASSLVAGGTDTQYF. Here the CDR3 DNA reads TGTGCCAGCAGCTTAGTAGCGGGGGGCACAGATACGCAGTATTTT.

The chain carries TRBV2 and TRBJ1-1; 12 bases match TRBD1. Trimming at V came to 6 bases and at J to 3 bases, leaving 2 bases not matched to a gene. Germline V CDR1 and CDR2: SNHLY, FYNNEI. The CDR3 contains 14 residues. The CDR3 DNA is TGTGCCAGCAGGGGGGACAGGGGGCACACTGAAGCTTTCTTT. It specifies CASRGDRGHTEAFF.

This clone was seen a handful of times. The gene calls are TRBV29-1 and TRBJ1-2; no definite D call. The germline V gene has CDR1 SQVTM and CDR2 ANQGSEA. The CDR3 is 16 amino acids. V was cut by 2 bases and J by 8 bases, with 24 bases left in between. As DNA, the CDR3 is TGCAGCGTTGAATTCCCCGATACCCCGGTTAATATGGGCTACACCTTC. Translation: CSVEFPDTPVNMGYTF.

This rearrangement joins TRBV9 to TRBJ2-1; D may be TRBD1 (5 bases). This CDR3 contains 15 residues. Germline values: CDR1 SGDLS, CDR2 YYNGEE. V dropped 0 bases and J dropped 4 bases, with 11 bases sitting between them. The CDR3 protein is CASSVGSQGYNEQFF. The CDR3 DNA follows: TGTGCCAGCAGCGTAGGTTCTCAGGGTTACAATGAGCAGTTCTTC. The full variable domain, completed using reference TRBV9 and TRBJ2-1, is DSGVTQTPKHLITATGQRVTLRCSPRSGDLSVYWYQQSLDQGLQFLIQYYNGEERAKGNILERFSAQQFPDLHSELNLSSLELGDSALYFCASSVGSQGYNEQFFGPGTRLTVL.

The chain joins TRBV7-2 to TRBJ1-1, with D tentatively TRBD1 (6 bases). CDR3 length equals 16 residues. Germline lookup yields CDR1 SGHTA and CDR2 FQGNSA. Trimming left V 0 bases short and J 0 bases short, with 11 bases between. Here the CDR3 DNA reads TGTGCCAGCAGCTTAGCCGCAGGGGCAATGAACACTGAAGCTTTCTTT. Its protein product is CASSLAAGAMNTEAFF.

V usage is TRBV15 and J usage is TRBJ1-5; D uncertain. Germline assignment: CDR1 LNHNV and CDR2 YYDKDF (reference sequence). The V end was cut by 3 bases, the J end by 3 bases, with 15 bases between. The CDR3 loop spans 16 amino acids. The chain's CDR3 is CATSRDGRIINQPQHF. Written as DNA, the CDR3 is TGTGCCACCAGCAGGGACGGACGGATCATCAATCAGCCCCAGCATTTT.

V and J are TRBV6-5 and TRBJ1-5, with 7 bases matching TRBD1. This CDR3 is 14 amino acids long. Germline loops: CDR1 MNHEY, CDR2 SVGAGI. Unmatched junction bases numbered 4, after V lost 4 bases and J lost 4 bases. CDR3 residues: CASSFTRGNQPQHF. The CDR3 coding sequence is TGTGCCAGCAGTTTTACCAGGGGGAATCAGCCCCAGCATTTT.

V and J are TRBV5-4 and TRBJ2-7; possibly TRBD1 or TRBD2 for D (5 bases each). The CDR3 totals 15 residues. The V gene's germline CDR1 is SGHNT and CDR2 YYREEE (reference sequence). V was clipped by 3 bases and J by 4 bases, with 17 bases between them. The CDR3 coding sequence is TGTGCCAGCAGCTCCGGGGCTGGGATGAGATACGAGCAGTACTTC. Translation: CASSSGAGMRYEQYF.

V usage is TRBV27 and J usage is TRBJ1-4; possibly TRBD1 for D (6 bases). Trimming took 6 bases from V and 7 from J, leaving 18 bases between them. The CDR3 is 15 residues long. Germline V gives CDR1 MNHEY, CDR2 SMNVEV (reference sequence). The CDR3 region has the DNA TGTGCCAGCAGACCGTACAGGGAGCTTAGTGAAAAACTGTTTTTT. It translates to CASRPYRELSEKLFF.

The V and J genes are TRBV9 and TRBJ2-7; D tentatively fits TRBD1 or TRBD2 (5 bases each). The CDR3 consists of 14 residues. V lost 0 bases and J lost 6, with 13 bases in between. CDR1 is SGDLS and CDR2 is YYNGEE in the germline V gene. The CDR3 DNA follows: TGTGCCAGCAGCGTAGGGGTCGGGACGCCCGAGCAGTACTTC. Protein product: CASSVGVGTPEQYF.

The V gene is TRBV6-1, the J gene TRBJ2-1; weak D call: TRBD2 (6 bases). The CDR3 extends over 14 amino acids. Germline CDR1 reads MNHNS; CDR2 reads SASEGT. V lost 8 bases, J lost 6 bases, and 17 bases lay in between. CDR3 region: CASWRSGALNEQFF. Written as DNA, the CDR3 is TGTGCCAGCTGGCGATCGGGAGCCCTCAATGAGCAGTTCTTC.

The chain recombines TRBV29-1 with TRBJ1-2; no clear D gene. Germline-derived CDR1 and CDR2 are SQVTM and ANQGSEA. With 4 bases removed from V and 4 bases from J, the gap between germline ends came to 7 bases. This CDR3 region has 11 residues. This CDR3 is CSVGAGYGYTF. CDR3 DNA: TGCAGCGTTGGGGCAGGCTATGGCTACACCTTC.

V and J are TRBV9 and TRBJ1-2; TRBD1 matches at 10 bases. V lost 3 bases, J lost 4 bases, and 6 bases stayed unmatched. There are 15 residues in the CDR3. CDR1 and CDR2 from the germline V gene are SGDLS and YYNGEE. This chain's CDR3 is CASSEGQGGIYGYTF. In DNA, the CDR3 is TGTGCCAGCAGCGAAGGACAGGGGGGCATCTATGGCTACACCTTC.

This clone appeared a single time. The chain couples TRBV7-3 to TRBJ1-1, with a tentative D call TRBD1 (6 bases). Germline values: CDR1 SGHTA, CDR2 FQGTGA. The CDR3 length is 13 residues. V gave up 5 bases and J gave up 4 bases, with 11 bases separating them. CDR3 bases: TGTGCCAGCAGCGATACAGGGATCACTGAAGCTTTCTTT. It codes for CASSDTGITEAFF.

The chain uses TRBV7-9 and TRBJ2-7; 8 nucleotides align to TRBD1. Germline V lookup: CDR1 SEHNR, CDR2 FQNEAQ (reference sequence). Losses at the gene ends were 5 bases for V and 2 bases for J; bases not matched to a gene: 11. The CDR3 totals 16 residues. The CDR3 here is CASSPLPRQGPYEQYF. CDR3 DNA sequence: TGTGCCAGCAGCCCCCTACCTCGACAGGGGCCCTACGAGCAGTACTTC. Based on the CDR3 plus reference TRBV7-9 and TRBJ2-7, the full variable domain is DTGVSQNPRHKITKRGQNVTFRCDPISEHNRLYWYRQTLGQGPEFLTYFQNEAQLEKSRLLSDRFSAERPKGSFSTLEIQRTEQGDSAMYLCASSPLPRQGPYEQYFGPGTRLTVT.

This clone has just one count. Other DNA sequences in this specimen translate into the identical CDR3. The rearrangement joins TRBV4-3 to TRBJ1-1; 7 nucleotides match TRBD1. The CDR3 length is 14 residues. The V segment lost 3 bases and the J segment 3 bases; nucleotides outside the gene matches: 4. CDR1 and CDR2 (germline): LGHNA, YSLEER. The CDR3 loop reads CASSQGTGDTEAFF. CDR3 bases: TGCGCCAGCAGCCAGGGTACAGGGGACACTGAAGCTTTCTTT.

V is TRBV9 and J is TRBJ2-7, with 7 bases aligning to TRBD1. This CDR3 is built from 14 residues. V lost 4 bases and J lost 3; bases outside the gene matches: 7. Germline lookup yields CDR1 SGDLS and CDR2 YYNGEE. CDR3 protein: CASSPWTGGYEQYF. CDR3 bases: TGTGCCAGCAGCCCTTGGACAGGAGGCTACGAGCAGTACTTC.

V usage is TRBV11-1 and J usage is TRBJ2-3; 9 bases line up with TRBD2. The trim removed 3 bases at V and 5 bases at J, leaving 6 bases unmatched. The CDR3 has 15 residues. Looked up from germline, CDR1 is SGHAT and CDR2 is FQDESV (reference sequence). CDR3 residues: CASSFGSGGIDTQYF. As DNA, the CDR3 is TGTGCCAGCAGCTTTGGTAGCGGGGGTATAGATACGCAGTATTTT.

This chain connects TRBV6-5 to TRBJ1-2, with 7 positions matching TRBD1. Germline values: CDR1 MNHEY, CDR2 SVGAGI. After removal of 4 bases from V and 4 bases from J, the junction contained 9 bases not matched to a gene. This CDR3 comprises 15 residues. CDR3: CASSFRGGFSYGYTF. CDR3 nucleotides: TGTGCCAGCAGTTTCCGAGGGGGCTTCAGCTATGGCTACACCTTC.

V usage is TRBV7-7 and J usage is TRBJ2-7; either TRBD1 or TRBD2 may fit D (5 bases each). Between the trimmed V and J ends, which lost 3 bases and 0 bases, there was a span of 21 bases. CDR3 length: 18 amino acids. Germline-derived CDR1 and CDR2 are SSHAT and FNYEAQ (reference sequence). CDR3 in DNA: TGTGCCAGCAGCTTTCCCATACCCTCGGGACCTAGCTCCTACGAGCAGTACTTC. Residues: CASSFPIPSGPSSYEQYF.

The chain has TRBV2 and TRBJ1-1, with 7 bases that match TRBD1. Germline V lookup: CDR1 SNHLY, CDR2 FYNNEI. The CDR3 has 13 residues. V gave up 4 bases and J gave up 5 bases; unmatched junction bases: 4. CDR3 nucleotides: TGTGCCAGCAGTGGACAGGGAAGGACTGAAGCTTTCTTT. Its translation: CASSGQGRTEAFF.

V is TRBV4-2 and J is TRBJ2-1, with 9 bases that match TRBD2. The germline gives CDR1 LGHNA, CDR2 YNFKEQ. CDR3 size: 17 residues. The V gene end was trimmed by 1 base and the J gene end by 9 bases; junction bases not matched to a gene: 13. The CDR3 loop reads CASSQGLWAGGFTEQFF. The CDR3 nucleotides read TGTGCCAGCAGCCAAGGGCTCTGGGCGGGAGGGTTCACTGAGCAGTTCTTC.

The CDR3, as DNA: TGTGCCAGCAGTGTCAGTAGCGGGGGGTCGTACGAGCAGTACTTC. It specifies CASSVSSGGSYEQYF. This chain uses TRBV6-1 with TRBJ2-7; 10 nucleotides match TRBD2. This CDR3 region has 15 residues. The V gene end was trimmed by 4 bases and the J gene end by 4 bases; junction bases not matched to a gene: 7. Germline V lookup: CDR1 MNHNS, CDR2 SASEGT.

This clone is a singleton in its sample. The chain's CDR3 is CATSVEGLAGGETQYF. Written as DNA, the CDR3 is TGTGCCACCAGCGTAGAAGGACTAGCGGGAGGAGAGACCCAGTACTTC. The chain uses TRBV15 and TRBJ2-5, with 14 bases identical to TRBD2. CDR1 and CDR2 from the germline V gene are LNHNV and YYDKDF (reference sequence). The CDR3 loop spans 16 amino acids. The J segment lost 4 bases and the V segment lost 5 bases, leaving 6 bases of the junction unmatched. The whole variable domain, filled in from reference TRBV15 and TRBJ2-5, reads DAMVIQNPRYQVTQFGKPVTLSCSQTLNHNVMYWYQQKSSQAPKLLFHYYDKDFNNEADTPDNFQSRRPNTSFCFLDIRSPGLGDTAMYLCATSVEGLAGGETQYFGPGTRLLVL.

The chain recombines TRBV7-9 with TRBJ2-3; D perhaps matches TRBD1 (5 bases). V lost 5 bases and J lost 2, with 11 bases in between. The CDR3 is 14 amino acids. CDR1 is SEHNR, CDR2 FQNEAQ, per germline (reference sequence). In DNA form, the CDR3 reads TGTGCCAGCAGCCAGGACACTTTCACAGATACGCAGTATTTT. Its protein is CASSQDTFTDTQYF.

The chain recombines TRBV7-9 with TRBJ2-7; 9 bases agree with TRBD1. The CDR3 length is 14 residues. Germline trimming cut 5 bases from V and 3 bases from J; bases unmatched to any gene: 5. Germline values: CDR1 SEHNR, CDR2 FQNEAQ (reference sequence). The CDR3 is CASSPPDRGYEQYF. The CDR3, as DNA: TGTGCCAGCAGCCCCCCGGACAGGGGCTACGAGCAGTACTTC. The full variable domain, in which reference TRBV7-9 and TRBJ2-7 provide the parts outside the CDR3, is DTGVSQNPRHKITKRGQNVTFRCDPISEHNRLYWYRQTLGQGPEFLTYFQNEAQLEKSRLLSDRFSAERPKGSFSTLEIQRTEQGDSAMYLCASSPPDRGYEQYFGPGTRLTVT.

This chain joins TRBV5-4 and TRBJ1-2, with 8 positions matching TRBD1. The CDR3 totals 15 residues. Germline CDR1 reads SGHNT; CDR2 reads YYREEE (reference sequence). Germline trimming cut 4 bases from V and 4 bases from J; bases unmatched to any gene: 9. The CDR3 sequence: CASSTGQGPLYGYTF. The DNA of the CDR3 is TGTGCCAGCAGCACCGGACAGGGACCCCTCTATGGCTACACCTTC. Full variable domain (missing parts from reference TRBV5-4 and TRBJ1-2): ETGVTQSPTHLIKTRGQQVTLRCSSQSGHNTVSWYQQALGQGPQFIFQYYREEENGRGNFPPRFSGLQFPNYSSELNVNALELDDSALYLCASSTGQGPLYGYTFGSGTRLTVV.

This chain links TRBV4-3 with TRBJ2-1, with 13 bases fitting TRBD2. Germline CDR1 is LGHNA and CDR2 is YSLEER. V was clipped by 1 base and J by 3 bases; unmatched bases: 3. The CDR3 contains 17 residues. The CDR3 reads CASSQVLAGGHYNEQFF. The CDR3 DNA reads TGCGCCAGCAGCCAAGTACTAGCGGGGGGGCACTACAATGAGCAGTTCTTC.